What follows describes a single TCR beta chain. Its target is unknown. The CDR3 is 16 amino acids. In germline, CDR1 is SEHNR, CDR2 FQNEAQ (reference sequence). Germline trimming cut 4 bases from V and 2 bases from J; bases unmatched to any gene: 11. Assay: immunoSEQ multiplex PCR; the TCRdb copy retains only in-frame clones and omits some. The table has about 2,000 clones, 82% seen once. Every patient either smoked or had heavy second-hand smoke exposure. This record belongs to a study of T cells and copy number aberrations in small-cell lung cancer. Points from the study as a whole: Findings need validation given the study's small sample size. Compared with adjacent lung tissue, tumors had lower T-cell richness and clonality and non-significantly lower density.

V gene TRBV7-9 combines with J gene TRBJ2-7, with TRBD1 matching over 7 bases. The sample comprised normal tissue next to the tumor. The receptor's source is a man aged 45 to 65 with small cell lung cancer. CDR3 amino acids: CASSSSPGQETYEQYF. The CDR3 nucleotides are TGTGCCAGCAGCTCATCTCCCGGACAGGAGACCTACGAGCAGTACTTC.